The 23 T cell receptor beta chains given below trace back to one sample, sequenced in a study of blood T cell repertoires in COVID-19 (dated by TCRdb to about 2020). Library construction relied on the immunoSEQ multiplex PCR assay. The table comes from immuneACCESS by way of TCRdb, which keeps in-frame sequences with V and J called. Part of the clones is missing from these tables; in studies checked, under half for an unresolved V gene and the rest for unknown reasons. This sample lists some 93,000 clones; around 80% were detected once. 8.5% to 12% of the sample is taken by the ten largest. Sequencing used peripheral blood. Source of these receptors: a man between 70 and 80 years old with acute or convalescent COVID-19.

The chain combines TRBV18 with TRBJ2-1; possibly TRBD1 for D (5 bases). The germline V and J ends were trimmed by 2 bases and 5 bases, with 13 bases remaining between them. From germline, CDR1 is KGHSH and CDR2 LQKENI. The CDR3 has 15 residues. CDR3 nucleotide sequence: TGTGCCAGCTCACCATCTTACCAGGGAAACAATGAGCAGTTCTTC. Encoded protein: CASSPSYQGNNEQFF. Combining the CDR3 with reference TRBV18 and TRBJ2-1 gives the whole variable domain NAGVMQNPRHLVRRRGQEARLRCSPMKGHSHVYWYRQLPEEGLKFMVYLQKENIIDESGMPKERFSAEFPKEGPSILRIQQVVRGDSAAYFCASSPSYQGNNEQFFGPGTRLTVL.

The genes are TRBV4-2 and TRBJ2-1; 12 nucleotides agree with TRBD2. V lost 1 base, J lost 5 bases, and 3 bases stayed unmatched. The CDR3 totals 16 residues. The germline CDR1 and CDR2 sequences are LGHNA and YNFKEQ. CDR3 bases: TGTGCCAGCAGCCAAGGTGGACTAGCGGGGAACAATGAGCAGTTCTTC. Its protein is CASSQGGLAGNNEQFF.

This chain links TRBV21-1 with TRBJ2-7; no DNA check was done on the table's D call, TRBD1. TRBV21-1 has pseudogene status. The CDR3 spans 16 residues. CDR3 nucleotides: TGTGCCAACAGCCAAACCAACTGGACAGGGAATCCCGAGCAGTACTTC. Translated, it gives CANSQTNWTGNPEQYF.

This rearrangement joins TRBV29-1 to TRBJ2-3; 11 nucleotides line up with TRBD2. With V trimmed by 2 bases and J by 4 bases, 14 bases remained unmatched. Per the germline V gene, CDR1 is SQVTM and CDR2 is ANQGSEA. CDR3 length: 18 residues. In DNA, the CDR3 is TGCAGCGTTGAACCCGGGGGGTTGACTAGCGGGGTGTCAGATACGCAGTATTTT. It yields the protein CSVEPGGLTSGVSDTQYF.

A single count supports this clone. The chain carries TRBV27 and TRBJ2-7; 12 bases are a match to TRBD1. From germline, CDR1 is MNHEY and CDR2 SMNVEV (reference sequence). The CDR3 totals 15 residues. Trimming at V came to 5 bases and at J to 5 bases, leaving 7 bases not matched to a gene. CDR3 in DNA: TGTGCCAGCAGTCAACCGGGACAGGGGGCACACGAGCAGTACTTC. It encodes CASSQPGQGAHEQYF.

The count of this clone is one. The CDR3 nucleotides read TGTGCCAGCTGCCCCCCGGTAGCGGCTCGACGCATTGAAACTCTGTATGGCTACACCTTC. Residues: CASCPPVAARRIETLYGYTF. This chain connects TRBV6-2 or TRBV6-3 to TRBJ1-2; D remains ambiguous. V was pared by 8 bases and J by 5 bases, with 36 bases between. There are 20 residues in the CDR3. CDR1 is MNHEY and CDR2 is SVGEGT in the germline V gene.

The CDR3 spells CSVQQVIGTEAFF. The DNA of the CDR3 is TGCAGCGTCCAACAGGTAATCGGAACTGAAGCTTTCTTT. The chain is built from TRBV29-1 and TRBJ1-1; D may be TRBD1 (5 bases). Germline V gene sequence: CDR1 SQVTM, CDR2 ANQGSEA. Trimming cost V 6 bases and J 5 bases, with 16 bases left between them. The CDR3 has 13 amino acids.

The CDR3 region is CASSLARDRGRYEQYF. The CDR3 DNA reads TGTGCCAGCAGCTTAGCGCGGGACAGGGGGCGCTACGAGCAGTACTTC. The chain is built from TRBV7-3 and TRBJ2-7; TRBD1 agrees at 12 bases. Germline V lookup: CDR1 SGHTA, CDR2 FQGTGA. The CDR3 runs to 16 residues. V gave up 2 bases and J gave up 3 bases; unmatched junction bases: 5.

J is TRBJ1-6 and V is TRBV6-5, with unresolved D. The CDR3 is made up of 16 amino acids. Germline loops: CDR1 MNHEY, CDR2 SVGAGI. V dropped 2 bases and J dropped 0 bases, with 8 bases sitting between them. In nucleotides, the CDR3 is TGTGCCAGCAGTTACGCCGAGAGCTCCTATAATTCACCCCTCCACTTT. As protein: CASSYAESSYNSPLHF.

This chain uses TRBV27 with TRBJ1-6, with D perhaps TRBD1 (5 bases). Germline CDR1 reads MNHEY; CDR2 reads SMNVEV (reference sequence). The CDR3 is 15 amino acids. V was shortened by 3 bases and J by 6 bases, with 12 bases between the two germline ends. The DNA for the CDR3 is TGTGCCAGCAGTTTGTCGCAGGGTGCTAATTCACCCCTCCACTTT. Translating gives CASSLSQGANSPLHF.

The V call is TRBV30, the J call TRBJ1-1; D uncertain. The length of the CDR3 is 11 residues. CDR1 GTSNPN and CDR2 SVGIG come from the germline V gene (reference sequence). V shed 7 bases and J shed 6 bases, with 12 bases lying between them. CDR3 sequence: CAYGRGSEAFF. The CDR3 DNA is TGTGCCTACGGACGGGGATCTGAAGCTTTCTTT.

This clone showed up just a few times. The chain recombines TRBV5-6 with TRBJ1-2, with 7 bases fitting TRBD1. Trimming took 4 bases from V and 8 from J; bases not matched to a gene: 14. CDR1 is SGHDT, CDR2 YYEEEE, per germline. This CDR3 is built from 15 residues. As DNA, the CDR3 is TGTGCCAGCAGCATACAGGGACAGCCCTCCGGCGGCTACACCTTC. The encoded protein is CASSIQGQPSGGYTF. Full variable domain (rest looked up from reference TRBV5-6 and TRBJ1-2): DAGVTQSPTHLIKTRGQQVTLRCSPKSGHDTVSWYQQALGQGPQFIFQYYEEEERQRGNFPDRFSGHQFPNYSSELNVNALLLGDSALYLCASSIQGQPSGGYTFGSGTRLTVV.

The V call is TRBV7-3, the J call TRBJ1-1; D gene unclear. The ends were cut back, 1 base at V and 5 bases at J, with 17 bases in the middle. This CDR3 comprises 16 residues. Germline V gene data show CDR1 as SGHTA and CDR2 as FQGTGA. As DNA, the CDR3 is TGTGCCAGCAGCTTAAATGTGGTAGCAGGAGGGACTGAAGCTTTCTTT. Translating gives CASSLNVVAGGTEAFF. Filled out from reference TRBV7-3 and TRBJ1-1, the complete variable domain reads GAGVSQTPSNKVTEKGKYVELRCDPISGHTALYWYRQSLGQGPEFLIYFQGTGAADDSGLPNDRFFAVRPEGSVSTLKIQRTERGDSAVYLCASSLNVVAGGTEAFFGQGTRLTVV.

This sequence joins TRBV24-1 and TRBJ2-1, with D possibly TRBD1 on 6 matching bases. Germline V gene data show CDR1 as KGHDR and CDR2 as SFDVKD. Trimming removed 3 bases from V and 6 bases from J, with 14 bases in between. This CDR3 region has 15 residues. CDR3 residues: CATSDPQGQVNEQFF. The CDR3 nucleotides read TGTGCCACCAGTGATCCCCAGGGGCAGGTCAATGAGCAGTTCTTC.

The V call is TRBV6-5, the J call TRBJ1-1; D not certain. Germline assignment: CDR1 MNHEY and CDR2 SVGAGI. The CDR3 is 15 amino acids. V was trimmed by 8 bases and J by 1 base, leaving 17 bases between them. CDR3 amino acids: CASVGRAGSNTEAFF. Here the CDR3 DNA reads TGTGCCAGCGTTGGGAGGGCGGGTTCGAACACTGAAGCTTTCTTT.

This clone was picked up a small number of times. This chain connects TRBV27 to TRBJ1-2; 8 bases line up with TRBD1. The germline CDR1 and CDR2 sequences are MNHEY and SMNVEV (reference sequence). This CDR3 has 13 amino acids. Trimming cost V 6 bases and J 8 bases; bases outside gene matches: 8. The CDR3 reads CASRPTGGGGYTF. CDR3 nucleotides: TGTGCCAGCAGGCCAACAGGGGGAGGAGGCTACACCTTC.

This chain links TRBV7-6 with TRBJ1-6; D perhaps matches TRBD1 (5 bases). The CDR3 contains 15 residues. V shed 0 bases and J shed 5 bases, with 8 bases lying between them. Germline V gene data show CDR1 as SGHVS and CDR2 as FNYEAQ. The CDR3 reads CASSLATRDNSPLHF. In DNA, the CDR3 is TGTGCCAGCAGCTTAGCGACCAGGGATAATTCACCCCTCCACTTT.

The chain links TRBV29-1 to TRBJ2-7, with TRBD2 identical over 8 bases. The CDR3 contains 13 residues. From germline, CDR1 is SQVTM and CDR2 ANQGSEA. Trimming at V came to 1 base and at J to 7 bases, leaving 6 bases not matched to a gene. The CDR3 DNA is TGCAGCGTTGAAGCGGGAGGGCCGAGTGAGCAGTACTTC. Residues: CSVEAGGPSEQYF.

This sequence joins TRBV7-8 and TRBJ2-1; D gene uncertain. There are 14 residues in the CDR3. V lost 6 bases and J 2 bases, leaving 11 bases between the germline ends. CDR1 and CDR2 (germline): SGHVS, FQNEAQ. The CDR3 is CASRMGTAYNEQFF. In nucleotides, the CDR3 is TGTGCCAGCAGGATGGGCACGGCCTACAATGAGCAGTTCTTC.

The chain carries TRBV27 and TRBJ1-6, with a possible D match to TRBD1 (5 bases). CDR3 length: 14 amino acids. CDR1 is MNHEY, CDR2 SMNVEV, per germline (reference sequence). Trimming shortened V by 4 bases and J by 6 bases, and 10 bases separated the two germline ends. Here the CDR3 DNA reads TGTGCCAGCAGTTCGGGTCAGGGTAATTCACCCCTCCACTTT. This sequence encodes CASSSGQGNSPLHF.

The chain combines TRBV11-2 with TRBJ2-2, with no clear D. Germline CDR1 is SGHAT and CDR2 is FQNNGV. The germline V and J ends were trimmed by 5 bases and 3 bases, with 4 bases remaining between them. The CDR3 sequence is 12 residues long. The DNA for the CDR3 is TGTGCCAGCAGCCATTACACCGGGGAGCTGTTTTTT. It is translated as CASSHYTGELFF. The variable domain in full, completed from reference TRBV11-2 and TRBJ2-2, reads EAGVAQSPRYKIIEKRQSVAFWCNPISGHATLYWYQQILGQGPKLLIQFQNNGVVDDSQLPKDRFSAERLKGVDSTLKIQPAKLEDSAVYLCASSHYTGELFFGEGSRLTVL.

This chain connects TRBV5-6 to TRBJ1-6; D remains unclear. The CDR3 has 14 residues. V was cut by 6 bases and J by 7 bases, with 14 bases left in between. The germline V gene encodes CDR1 SGHDT and CDR2 YYEEEE. DNA for the CDR3: TGTGCCAGCACCCCGGGTCCTAGGAATTCACCCCTCCACTTT. Protein product: CASTPGPRNSPLHF.

The rearrangement links TRBV19 to TRBJ2-2; possibly TRBD1 for D (5 bases). The V end was cut by 6 bases, the J end by 0 bases, with 11 bases between. Germline lookup yields CDR1 LNHDA and CDR2 SQIVND (reference sequence). The CDR3 runs to 15 residues. CDR3 amino acids: CASSLGQANTGELFF. The CDR3, as DNA: TGTGCCAGTAGCCTCGGACAAGCGAACACCGGGGAGCTGTTTTTT.